The 13 T cell receptor beta chains below were found in one sample sequenced in a study of T cell responses to AZD1222 COVID-19 vaccine (dated by TCRdb to the early 2020s). In light of the paper, this sample's time point label describes: baseline before first vaccination. The method behind the library was the immunoSEQ multiplex PCR assay. TCRdb carries this immuneACCESS record with in-frame sequences only. Its versions omit some clonotypes, under half of them owing to an unresolved V gene in the studies checked, with the rest unexplained. The sample contains about 130,000 clones, just over 90% of them found a single time. Less than 9% of the sample lies in the top ten. Material: peripheral blood, obtained on day 0 of AZD1222 vaccination. The receptors were gathered from an adult in good health.

The chain links TRBV28 to TRBJ2-7; either TRBD1 or TRBD2 may fit D (6 bases each). This CDR3 comprises 13 residues. Per germline, CDR1 MDHEN and CDR2 SYDVKM. Written as DNA, the CDR3 is TGTGCTACCGAGGCGGGGACATTATACGAGCAGTACTTC. This encodes CATEAGTLYEQYF.

This sequence joins TRBV5-8 and TRBJ1-2, with D possibly being TRBD1 (6 bases). Between the trimmed V and J ends, which lost 0 bases and 8 bases, there was a span of 14 bases. Germline V gene sequence: CDR1 SGHTS, CDR2 YDEGEE. This CDR3 comprises 14 residues. The CDR3 here is CASSLGGTSRGYTF. Written as DNA, the CDR3 is TGTGCCAGCAGCTTGGGGGGGACATCGCGAGGCTACACCTTC.

The rearrangement joins TRBV9 to TRBJ2-1, with 12 bases fitting TRBD2. CDR3 size: 19 residues. The junction had 9 bases not matched to a gene; V was cut back by 1 base and J by 1 base. Germline CDR1 SGDLS, CDR2 YYNGEE. The CDR3 here is CASSVSPLAGGPSYNEQFF. Here the CDR3 DNA reads TGTGCCAGCAGCGTAAGCCCGCTAGCGGGGGGGCCGTCCTACAATGAGCAGTTCTTC.

The chain carries TRBV28 and TRBJ1-1; weak D call: TRBD1 (5 bases). Between the trimmed V and J ends, which lost 6 bases and 4 bases, there was a span of 15 bases. The CDR3 is made up of 14 amino acids. CDR1 is MDHEN, CDR2 SYDVKM, per germline. The CDR3, as DNA: TGTGCCAGCAGCCCCCACATGGGGGGCACTGAAGCTTTCTTT. Translation: CASSPHMGGTEAFF.

This chain uses TRBV3-1 (or the pseudogene TRBV3-2) with TRBJ1-1; D call uncertain. V lost 3 bases, J lost 0 bases, and 5 bases lay in between. Germline V gene data show CDR1 as LGHDT and CDR2 as YNNKEL (reference sequence). The CDR3 has 13 residues. The DNA of the CDR3 is TGTGCCAGCAGCCAGGGAATGAACACTGAAGCTTTCTTT. Translation gives CASSQGMNTEAFF.

This clone was seen only once. The rearrangement links TRBV6-5 to TRBJ2-3; D is perhaps TRBD2 (6 bases). The V gene's germline CDR1 is MNHEY and CDR2 SVGAGI. CDR3 length: 14 residues. Trimming shortened V by 9 bases and J by 1 base, and 14 bases separated the two germline ends. The CDR3 is CASTRDLGTDTQYF. CDR3 DNA sequence: TGTGCCAGTACTCGGGACTTAGGCACAGATACGCAGTATTTT.

The chain is built from TRBV10-3 and TRBJ2-5, with D possibly TRBD1 on 5 matching bases. Trimming cost V 10 bases and J 1 base, with 19 bases left between them. The CDR3 spans 15 residues. Germline assignment: CDR1 ENHRY and CDR2 SYGVKD. This CDR3 reads CATHSQVGPQETQYF. The DNA of the CDR3 is TGTGCCACCCATTCACAAGTGGGGCCCCAAGAGACCCAGTACTTC.

The chain joins TRBV6-2 or TRBV6-3 to TRBJ2-5; no clear D. The germline V gene has CDR1 MNHEY and CDR2 SVGEGT. This CDR3 region has 13 residues. V lost 2 bases, J lost 4 bases, and 8 bases lay in between. The CDR3 region has the DNA TGTGCCAGCAGTTACCGGGTATTAGAGACCCAGTACTTC. Its translation is CASSYRVLETQYF.

The chain couples TRBV12-3 or TRBV12-4 to TRBJ2-6; D gene uncertain. V gave up 4 bases and J gave up 3 bases, with 1 base separating them. This CDR3 comprises 12 residues. The CDR3 spells CASSYGANVLTF. Written as DNA, the CDR3 is TGTGCCAGCAGTTATGGGGCCAACGTCCTGACTTTC.

The rearrangement links TRBV7-2 to TRBJ1-2; possibly TRBD1 for D (6 bases). V was shortened by 0 bases and J by 2 bases, with 22 bases between the two germline ends. CDR3 size: 19 residues. Germline V gene sequence: CDR1 SGHTA, CDR2 FQGNSA. As DNA, the CDR3 is TGTGCCAGCAGCTTAGCGGGGGACCATAACAGGGCCCAAAACTATGGCTACACCTTC. Residues: CASSLAGDHNRAQNYGYTF.

The gene calls are TRBV5-5 and TRBJ1-5; 7 nucleotides agree with TRBD1. This CDR3 has 16 residues. Germline CDR1 SGHKS, CDR2 YYEKEE (reference sequence). The junction had 9 bases not matched to a gene; V was cut back by 3 bases and J by 3 bases. CDR3 sequence: CASSSGQATTNQPQHF. The CDR3 DNA is TGTGCCAGCAGCTCCGGACAGGCTACGACCAATCAGCCCCAGCATTTT.

The chain links TRBV4-2 to TRBJ1-4; D might be TRBD1 (6 bases). Germline loops: CDR1 LGHNA, CDR2 YNFKEQ. CDR3 length: 15 residues. V was cut by 7 bases and J by 7 bases, with 19 bases left in between. DNA of the CDR3: TGTGCCAGCACTGGGAGGAGTCAGGGGAGTGAAAAACTGTTTTTT. It encodes CASTGRSQGSEKLFF.

The J gene is TRBJ1-2, the V gene TRBV9; the D is unclear. Germline lookup yields CDR1 SGDLS and CDR2 YYNGEE. V was cut by 4 bases and J by 2 bases, with 12 bases left in between. This CDR3 comprises 14 residues. The CDR3 protein is CASSFHSSNYGYTF. CDR3 bases: TGTGCCAGCAGCTTCCACTCTAGCAACTATGGCTACACCTTC.